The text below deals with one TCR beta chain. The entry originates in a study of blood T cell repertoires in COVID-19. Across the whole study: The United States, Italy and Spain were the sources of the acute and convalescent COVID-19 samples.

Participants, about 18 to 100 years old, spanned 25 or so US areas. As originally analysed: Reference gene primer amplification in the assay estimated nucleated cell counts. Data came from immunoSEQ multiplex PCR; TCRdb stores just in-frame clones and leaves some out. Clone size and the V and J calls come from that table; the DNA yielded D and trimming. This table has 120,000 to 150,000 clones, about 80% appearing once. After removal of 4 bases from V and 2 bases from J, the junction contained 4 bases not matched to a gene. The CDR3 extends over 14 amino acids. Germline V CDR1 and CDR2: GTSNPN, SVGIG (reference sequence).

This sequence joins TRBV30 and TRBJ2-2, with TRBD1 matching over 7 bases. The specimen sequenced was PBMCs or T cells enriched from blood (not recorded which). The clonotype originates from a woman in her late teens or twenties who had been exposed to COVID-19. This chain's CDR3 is CAWTGTANTGELFF. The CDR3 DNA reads TGTGCCTGGACTGGGACAGCTAACACCGGGGAGCTGTTTTTT.